What follows describes a single TCR beta chain. What it binds is not known. Using immunoSEQ multiplex PCR, the repertoire was profiled, and TCRdb retains in-frame clones only, with some absent. This sample has a few million clones, with roughly 93% found just once. These data are taken from a study of shared clonotypes between healthy human individuals. Study details: Researchers assigned three CD4 naive, three CD4 memory, two CD8 naive and one CD8 memory plate to each donor.

General study points: Memory subsets had estimated richness that was generally smaller than that of naive subsets. Researchers sampled only blood; tissue repertoires likely differ. The genetic and exposure-history diversity represented was limited by few donors.

This CDR3 contains 13 residues. V was trimmed by 5 bases and J by 4 bases, leaving 12 bases between them. The V gene's germline CDR1 is MNHEY and CDR2 SVGAGI. This chain joins TRBV6-5 and TRBJ2-7, with TRBD2 as a possible D gene (6 bases). The sequence was obtained from a man younger than 35 in good health. Some clones in this sample may be carry-over from other donors' samples. The specimen was naive CD4+ T cells from PBMCs. Subset specified: CD45RA+ positively selected. CDR3 in amino acids: CASSRFRGYEQYF. The CDR3 bases are TGTGCCAGCAGTCGCTTCCGGGGGTACGAGCAGTACTTC.